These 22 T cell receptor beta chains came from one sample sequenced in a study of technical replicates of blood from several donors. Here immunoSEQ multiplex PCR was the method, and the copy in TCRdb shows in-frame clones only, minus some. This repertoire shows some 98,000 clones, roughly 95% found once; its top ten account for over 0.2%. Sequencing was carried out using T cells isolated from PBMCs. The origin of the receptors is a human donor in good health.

CDR3 protein: CASSGLSGTATQYF. The CDR3, as DNA: TGTGCCAGCAGTGGCTTATCCGGGACAGCGACCCAGTACTTC. The chain uses TRBV6-1 and TRBJ2-5, with 7 bases fitting TRBD1. Germline assignment: CDR1 MNHNS and CDR2 SASEGT. After removal of 4 bases from V and 7 bases from J, the junction contained 9 bases not matched to a gene. The CDR3 is 14 amino acids.

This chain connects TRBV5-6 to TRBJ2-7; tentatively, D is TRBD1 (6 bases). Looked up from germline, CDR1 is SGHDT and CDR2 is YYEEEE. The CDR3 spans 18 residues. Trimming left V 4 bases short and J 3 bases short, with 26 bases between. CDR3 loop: CASSREGTGKNRRYEQYF. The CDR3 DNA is TGTGCCAGCAGCCGAGAAGGTACAGGGAAGAACCGACGCTACGAGCAGTACTTC.

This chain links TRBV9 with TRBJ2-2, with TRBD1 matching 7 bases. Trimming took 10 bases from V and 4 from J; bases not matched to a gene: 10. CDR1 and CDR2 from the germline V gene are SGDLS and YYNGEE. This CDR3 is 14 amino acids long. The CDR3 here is CAASQGVSTGELFF. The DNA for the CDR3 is TGTGCCGCCTCCCAGGGGGTGAGCACCGGGGAGCTGTTTTTT.

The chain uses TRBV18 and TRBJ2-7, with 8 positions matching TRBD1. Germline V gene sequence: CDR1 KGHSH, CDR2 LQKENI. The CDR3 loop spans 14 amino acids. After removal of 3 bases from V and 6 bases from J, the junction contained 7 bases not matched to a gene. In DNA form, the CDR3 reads TGTGCCAGCTCACCCCACAGGGGGATAGGCGAGCAGTACTTC. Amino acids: CASSPHRGIGEQYF.

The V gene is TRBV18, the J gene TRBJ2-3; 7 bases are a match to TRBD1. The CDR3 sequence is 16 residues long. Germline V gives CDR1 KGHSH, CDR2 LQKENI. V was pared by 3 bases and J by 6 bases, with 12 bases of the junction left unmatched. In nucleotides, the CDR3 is TGTGCCAGCTCACCGCCGACAGGGACGCCCCAGGATACGCAGTATTTT. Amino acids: CASSPPTGTPQDTQYF.

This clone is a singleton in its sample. CDR3 sequence: CASSPPGQVVTGNTIYF. CDR3 coding DNA: TGTGCCAGCTCACCACCGGGACAGGTCGTCACTGGAAACACCATATATTTT. The rearrangement joins TRBV18 to TRBJ1-3; TRBD1 matches at 8 bases. The CDR3 spans 17 residues. The germline gives CDR1 KGHSH, CDR2 LQKENI. Germline trimming cut 0 bases from V and 2 bases from J; bases unmatched to any gene: 6.

The CDR3 protein is CASRATGDLAKNIQYF. The CDR3 bases are TGTGCCAGTAGAGCAACAGGGGATCTAGCCAAAAACATTCAGTACTTC. The genes are TRBV19 and TRBJ2-4; TRBD1 agrees at 7 bases. This CDR3 is built from 16 residues. The V and J ends lost 6 bases and 0 bases, in that order; junction bases with no gene match: 8. CDR1 and CDR2 from the germline V gene are LNHDA and SQIVND (reference sequence).

In DNA, the CDR3 is TGTGCCAGCAGTTTTGATCAGTACTCCTACAATGAGCAGTTCTTC. Residues: CASSFDQYSYNEQFF. This chain links TRBV6-5 with TRBJ2-1, with unresolved D. Trimming took off 4 bases at V and 0 bases at J, with 10 bases between the two ends. The CDR3 sequence is 15 residues long. CDR1 MNHEY and CDR2 SVGAGI come from the germline V gene.

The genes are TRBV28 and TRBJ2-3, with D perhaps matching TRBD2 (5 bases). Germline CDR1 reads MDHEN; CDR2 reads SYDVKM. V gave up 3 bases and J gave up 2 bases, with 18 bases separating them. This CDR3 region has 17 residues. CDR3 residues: CASSFPPRGSHTDTQYF. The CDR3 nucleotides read TGTGCCAGCAGTTTTCCACCCCGGGGATCTCACACAGATACGCAGTATTTT.

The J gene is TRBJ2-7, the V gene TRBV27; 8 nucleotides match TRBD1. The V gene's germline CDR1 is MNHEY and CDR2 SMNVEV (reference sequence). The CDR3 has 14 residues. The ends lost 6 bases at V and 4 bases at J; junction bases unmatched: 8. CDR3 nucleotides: TGTGCCAGCAGAAGGACAGGGAGTCCGTACGAGCAGTACTTC. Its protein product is CASRRTGSPYEQYF.

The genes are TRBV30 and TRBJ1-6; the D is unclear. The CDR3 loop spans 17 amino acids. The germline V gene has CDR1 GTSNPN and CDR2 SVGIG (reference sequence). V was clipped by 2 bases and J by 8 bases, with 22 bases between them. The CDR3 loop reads CAWSLTPPASTYSPLHF. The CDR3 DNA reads TGTGCCTGGAGTCTCACTCCTCCCGCATCAACCTATTCACCCCTCCACTTT.

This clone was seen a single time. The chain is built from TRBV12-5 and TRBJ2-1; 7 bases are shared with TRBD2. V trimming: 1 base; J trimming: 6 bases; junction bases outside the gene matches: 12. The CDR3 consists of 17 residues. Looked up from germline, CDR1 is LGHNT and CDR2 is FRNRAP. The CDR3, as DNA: TGTGCTAGTGGTTTGGACACCCCCGGGAGGTGGGTCAATGAGCAGTTCTTC. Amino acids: CASGLDTPGRWVNEQFF.

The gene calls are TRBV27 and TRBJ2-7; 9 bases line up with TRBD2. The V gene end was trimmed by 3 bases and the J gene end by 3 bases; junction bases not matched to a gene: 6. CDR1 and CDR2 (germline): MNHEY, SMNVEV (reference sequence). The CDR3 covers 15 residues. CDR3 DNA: TGTGCCAGCAGTTTTCTGGCGGGAGGGCACTACGAGCAGTACTTC. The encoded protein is CASSFLAGGHYEQYF.

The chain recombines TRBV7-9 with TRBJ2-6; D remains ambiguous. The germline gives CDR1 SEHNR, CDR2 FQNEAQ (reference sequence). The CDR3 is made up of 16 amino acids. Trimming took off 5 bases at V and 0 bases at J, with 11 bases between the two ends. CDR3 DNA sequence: TGTGCCAGCAGCACATGGAGAGGCTCTGGGGCCAACGTCCTGACTTTC. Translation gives CASSTWRGSGANVLTF.

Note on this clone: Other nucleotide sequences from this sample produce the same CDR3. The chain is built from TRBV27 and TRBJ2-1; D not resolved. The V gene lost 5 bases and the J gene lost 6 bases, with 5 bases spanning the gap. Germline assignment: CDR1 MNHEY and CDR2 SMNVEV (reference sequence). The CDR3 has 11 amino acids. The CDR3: CASSLSNEQFF. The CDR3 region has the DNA TGTGCCAGCAGTCTAAGCAATGAGCAGTTCTTC.

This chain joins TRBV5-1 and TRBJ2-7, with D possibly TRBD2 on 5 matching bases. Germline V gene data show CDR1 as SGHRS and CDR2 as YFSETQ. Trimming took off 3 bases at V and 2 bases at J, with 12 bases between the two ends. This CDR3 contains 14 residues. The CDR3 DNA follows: TGCGCCAGCAGCTCTACGAGCGGTACCTACGAGCAGTACTTC. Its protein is CASSSTSGTYEQYF.

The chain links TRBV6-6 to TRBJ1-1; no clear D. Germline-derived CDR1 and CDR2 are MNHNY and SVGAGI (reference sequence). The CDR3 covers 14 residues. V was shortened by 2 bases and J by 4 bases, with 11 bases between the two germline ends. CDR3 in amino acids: CASSYSPGATEAFF. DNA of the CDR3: TGTGCCAGCAGTTACAGTCCGGGTGCCACTGAAGCTTTCTTT.

The CDR3 DNA sequence: TGCGCCAGCAGCTTGGCCTTTCAGGGATCCACAGATACGCAGTATTTT. Translating it yields CASSLAFQGSTDTQYF. The chain recombines TRBV5-1 with TRBJ2-3; D possibly corresponds to TRBD1 (5 bases). Per the germline V gene, CDR1 is SGHRS and CDR2 is YFSETQ. The CDR3 runs 16 residues. The V end lost 0 bases, the J end lost 2 bases, and 13 bases lay between the germline ends.

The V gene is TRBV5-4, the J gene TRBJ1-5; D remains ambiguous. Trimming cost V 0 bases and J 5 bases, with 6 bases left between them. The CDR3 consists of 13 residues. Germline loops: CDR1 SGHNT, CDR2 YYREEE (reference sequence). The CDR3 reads CASSLGEDQPQHF. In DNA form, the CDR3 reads TGTGCCAGCAGCTTGGGCGAGGATCAGCCCCAGCATTTT. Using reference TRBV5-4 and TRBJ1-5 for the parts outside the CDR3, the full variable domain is ETGVTQSPTHLIKTRGQQVTLRCSSQSGHNTVSWYQQALGQGPQFIFQYYREEENGRGNFPPRFSGLQFPNYSSELNVNALELDDSALYLCASSLGEDQPQHFGDGTRLSIL.

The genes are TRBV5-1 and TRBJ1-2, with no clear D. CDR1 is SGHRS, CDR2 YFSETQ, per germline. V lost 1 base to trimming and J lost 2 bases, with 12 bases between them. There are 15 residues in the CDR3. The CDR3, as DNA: TGCGCCAGCAGCTTGCCTAGTCGGCAGAACTATGGCTACACCTTC. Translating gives CASSLPSRQNYGYTF.

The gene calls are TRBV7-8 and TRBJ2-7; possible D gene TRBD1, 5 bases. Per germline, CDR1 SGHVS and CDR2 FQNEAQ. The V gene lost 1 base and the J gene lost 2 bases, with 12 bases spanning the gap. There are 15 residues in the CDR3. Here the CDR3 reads CASSLGQGLTYEQYF. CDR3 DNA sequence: TGTGCCAGCAGCTTAGGGCAGGGCCTAACCTACGAGCAGTACTTC.

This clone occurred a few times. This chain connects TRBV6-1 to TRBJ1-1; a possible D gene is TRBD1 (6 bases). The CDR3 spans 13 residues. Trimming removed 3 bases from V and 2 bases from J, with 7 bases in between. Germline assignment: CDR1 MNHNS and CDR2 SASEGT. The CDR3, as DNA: TGTGCCAGCAGTGACAGGGGAAACACTGAAGCTTTCTTT. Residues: CASSDRGNTEAFF.